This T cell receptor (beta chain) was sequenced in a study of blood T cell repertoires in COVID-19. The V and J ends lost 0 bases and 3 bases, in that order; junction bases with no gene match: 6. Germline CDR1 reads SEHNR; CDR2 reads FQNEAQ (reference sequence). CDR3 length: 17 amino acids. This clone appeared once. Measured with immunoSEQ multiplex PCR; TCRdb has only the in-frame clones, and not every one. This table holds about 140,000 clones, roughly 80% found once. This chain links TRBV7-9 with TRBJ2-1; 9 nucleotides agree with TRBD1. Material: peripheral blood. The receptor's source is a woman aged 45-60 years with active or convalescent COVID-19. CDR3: CASSLAVGQGNYNEQFF. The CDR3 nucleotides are TGTGCCAGCAGCTTAGCGGTGGGACAGGGAAACTACAATGAGCAGTTCTTC.